The clone carrying this T cell receptor (beta chain) was observed at least ten times. This entry comes from a study of blood T cells in healthy people across ages. Then a second PCR, running about 6 to 11 cycles, was carried out with a sample-barcoded 5' primer and a J-beta primer mix. Sequencing yielded, for each sample, at least 2.5 million paired-end reads carrying CDR3. Using its own MiXCR run on the 5' RACE reads, TCRdb lists one record per CDR3 protein. The repertoire holds roughly 900,000 distinct CDR3 sequences, with around 30% as singletons. Trimming took 3 bases from V and 1 from J; bases not matched to a gene: 2. CDR3 length: 14 residues.

Sequencing was performed on blood. The receptor's source is a woman of 80 years or more in good health. The chain recombines TRBV12-3 or TRBV12-4 with TRBJ1-2; 7 bases are a match to TRBD1. CDR3 bases: TGTGCCAGCAGTTTCAGGGGGGGTAACTATGGCTACACCTTC. Its protein is CASSFRGGNYGYTF.